This T cell receptor (beta chain) derives from a study of cytomegalovirus exposure and HLA in healthy donors. Study-wide points: Sequencing artifact likely explains a cluster of highly shared sequence variants. Per a prior analysis, the majority of TCR beta V segments were productive roughly 87% or roughly 30% of the time.

A note on this clone: Its specificity is not known.

PCR was performed using 60 Vbeta and 13 Jbeta primers. Original methodology: In a later analysis, approximately 73 million unique TCR beta chains included roughly 11 million shared by two or more donors. Profiling relied on immunoSEQ multiplex PCR, and the TCRdb table lists in-frame clones only, not all of them. That table furnishes V, J and clone size, whereas the DNA furnished D and trimming. The sample includes under 200,000 clones, about 79% of them seen just once. Germline CDR1 is SGHAT and CDR2 is FQDESV (reference sequence). CDR3 length: 13 residues. Trimming stripped 5 bases from V and 2 bases from J, with 9 bases between.

The TCR was taken from a female donor in good health and CMV-seronegative. The specimen was PBMCs. The chain uses TRBV11-1 and TRBJ2-5; a possible D gene is TRBD2 (5 bases). CDR3 sequence: CASSAGIQETQYF. The CDR3 nucleotides read TGTGCCAGCAGCGCGGGTATTCAAGAGACCCAGTACTTC.